A selection of T cell receptor beta chains follows, all from one sample in a study of cytomegalovirus exposure and HLA in healthy donors. The method was immunoSEQ multiplex PCR; TCRdb's version includes in-frame clones alone and lacks a portion of them. This table has some 110,000 clones, roughly 76% appearing once. The sequencing input was PBMCs. Every receptor here comes from a man aged 25 to 45 in good health and CMV-seropositive. The CDR3 runs from the conserved cysteine through the conserved F or W. Fields, in order: CDR3 protein, CDR3 DNA, clone size, D gene, J gene, V gene. D genes are given only for firm matches. Clone size is stated in some rows and not others, as once, few, many or a class when expanded.

cdr3_aa: CASSQDRGTGRGYTF; cdr3_nt: TGCGCCAGCAGCCAAGACCGCGGGACAGGGCGCGGCTACACCTTC; clone_size: -; d_call: TRBD1; j_call: TRBJ1-2; v_call: TRBV4-1
cdr3_aa: CASSYWTGAFYEQYF; cdr3_nt: TGTGCCAGCAGTTATTGGACAGGGGCGTTTTACGAGCAGTACTTC; clone_size: -; d_call: TRBD1; j_call: TRBJ2-7; v_call: TRBV6-5
cdr3_aa: CASSAPRGFSTDTQYF; cdr3_nt: TGTGCCAGCAGCGCCCCTCGGGGTTTTAGCACAGATACGCAGTATTTT; clone_size: -; d_call: -; j_call: TRBJ2-3; v_call: TRBV5-8
cdr3_aa: CASSLGTGENSPLHF; cdr3_nt: TGTGCCAGCAGTCTCGGGACAGGGGAAAATTCACCCCTCCACTTT; clone_size: -; d_call: TRBD1; j_call: TRBJ1-6; v_call: TRBV27
cdr3_aa: CASRPDPGQGSGTGELFF; cdr3_nt: TGTGCCAGCAGACCCGACCCGGGACAGGGATCAGGCACCGGGGAGCTGTTTTTT; clone_size: -; d_call: TRBD1; j_call: TRBJ2-2; v_call: TRBV5-4
cdr3_aa: CASSSEGAGTQYF; cdr3_nt: TGTGCCAGCAGCTCCGAGGGAGCCGGGACCCAGTACTTC; clone_size: -; d_call: -; j_call: TRBJ2-5; v_call: TRBV7-3
cdr3_aa: CASSSSDRDQETQYF; cdr3_nt: TGTGCCAGCAGCTCTTCCGACAGGGACCAAGAGACCCAGTACTTC; clone_size: few; d_call: TRBD1; j_call: TRBJ2-5; v_call: TRBV7-8
cdr3_aa: CASSLEGPDTEAFF; cdr3_nt: TGCGCCAGCAGCTTGGAGGGGCCGGACACTGAAGCTTTCTTT; clone_size: -; d_call: -; j_call: TRBJ1-1; v_call: TRBV5-1
cdr3_aa: CASSLASGAGGEQYF; cdr3_nt: TGTGCCAGCAGCTTAGCTAGCGGGGCCGGGGGCGAGCAGTACTTC; clone_size: -; d_call: TRBD2; j_call: TRBJ2-7; v_call: TRBV7-8
cdr3_aa: CASSLGRGYEKLFF; cdr3_nt: TGTGCCAGCAGCTTGGGCAGGGGGTATGAAAAACTGTTTTTT; clone_size: -; d_call: TRBD1; j_call: TRBJ1-4; v_call: TRBV5-6
cdr3_aa: CASSPPAGAIPLYEQYF; cdr3_nt: TGTGCCAGCAGTCCCCCTGCAGGGGCTATCCCCCTCTACGAGCAGTACTTC; clone_size: few; d_call: -; j_call: TRBJ2-7; v_call: TRBV28
cdr3_aa: CASSQDWQGARYEQYF; cdr3_nt: TGCGCCAGCAGCCAAGATTGGCAGGGGGCGCGGTACGAGCAGTACTTC; clone_size: -; d_call: TRBD1; j_call: TRBJ2-7; v_call: TRBV4-1
cdr3_aa: CASSPGTGGRSIQYF; cdr3_nt: TGTGCCAGCAGTCCCGGGACAGGGGGACGGAGCATTCAGTACTTC; clone_size: -; d_call: TRBD1; j_call: TRBJ2-4; v_call: TRBV6-5
cdr3_aa: CASGPIDRARSRDTQYF; cdr3_nt: TGTGCTAGTGGCCCTATCGACAGAGCCCGAAGTAGGGATACGCAGTATTTT; clone_size: -; d_call: -; j_call: TRBJ2-3; v_call: TRBV12-5
cdr3_aa: CASSFGDRDLLANEKLFF; cdr3_nt: TGTGCCAGCAGCTTTGGGGACAGGGATCTTTTGGCTAATGAAAAACTGTTTTTT; clone_size: -; d_call: TRBD1; j_call: TRBJ1-4; v_call: TRBV7-9
cdr3_aa: CAISDRGPATEAFF; cdr3_nt: TGTGCCATCAGCGACAGGGGCCCCGCCACTGAAGCTTTCTTT; clone_size: few; d_call: TRBD1; j_call: TRBJ1-1; v_call: TRBV10-3
cdr3_aa: CATSRDRGKGTEAFF; cdr3_nt: TGTGCCACCAGCAGAGATCGAGGGAAGGGCACTGAAGCTTTCTTT; clone_size: -; d_call: -; j_call: TRBJ1-1; v_call: TRBV15
cdr3_aa: CASGGTGGPRAYEQYF; cdr3_nt: TGTGCCAGCGGGGGGACAGGGGGCCCCAGGGCCTACGAGCAGTACTTC; clone_size: -; d_call: TRBD1; j_call: TRBJ2-7; v_call: TRBV27
cdr3_aa: CASSYRGQITDTQYF; cdr3_nt: TGTGCCAGCAGTTACCGGGGACAAATCACAGATACGCAGTATTTT; clone_size: -; d_call: -; j_call: TRBJ2-3; v_call: TRBV6-5
cdr3_aa: CASSLGFIAPTDTQYF; cdr3_nt: TGTGCCAGCAGCTTAGGGTTTATAGCCCCCACAGATACGCAGTATTTT; clone_size: -; d_call: -; j_call: TRBJ2-3; v_call: TRBV7-8
cdr3_aa: CASSTGGGGAYNEQFF; cdr3_nt: TGTGCCAGCAGCACGGGGGGCGGGGGGGCCTACAATGAGCAGTTCTTC; clone_size: -; d_call: TRBD2; j_call: TRBJ2-1; v_call: TRBV5-4
cdr3_aa: CASSRPGQLQETQYF; cdr3_nt: TGTGCCAGCAGCCGTCCCGGACAGCTACAAGAGACCCAGTACTTC; clone_size: -; d_call: -; j_call: TRBJ2-5; v_call: TRBV5-4
cdr3_aa: CASSALAGDYEQYF; cdr3_nt: TGTGCCAGCAGCGCCTTAGCGGGAGACTACGAGCAGTACTTC; clone_size: once; d_call: TRBD2; j_call: TRBJ2-7; v_call: TRBV7-2
cdr3_aa: CASTLLDRVNSPLHF; cdr3_nt: TGTGCCAGTACCCTACTCGACAGGGTCAATTCACCCCTCCACTTT; clone_size: -; d_call: TRBD1; j_call: TRBJ1-6; v_call: TRBV19
cdr3_aa: CGEQGEAFF; cdr3_nt: TGTGGGGAGCAAGGTGAAGCTTTCTTT; clone_size: once; d_call: -; j_call: TRBJ1-1; v_call: TRBV3-2
cdr3_aa: CAWSPGAGANVLTF; cdr3_nt: TGTGCCTGGAGTCCAGGGGCAGGGGCCAACGTCCTGACTTTC; clone_size: -; d_call: -; j_call: TRBJ2-6; v_call: TRBV30
cdr3_aa: CASGTGGYTGELFF; cdr3_nt: TGTGCCAGCGGTACCGGGGGTTACACCGGGGAGCTGTTTTTT; clone_size: once; d_call: -; j_call: TRBJ2-2; v_call: TRBV25-1
cdr3_aa: CASSLETGTGRNEQYF; cdr3_nt: TGCGCCAGCAGCTTGGAGACGGGGACAGGTCGCAACGAGCAGTACTTC; clone_size: -; d_call: TRBD1; j_call: TRBJ2-7; v_call: TRBV5-1
cdr3_aa: CASDRGGAEAFF; cdr3_nt: TGCGCCAGCGACCGGGGGGGGGCTGAAGCTTTCTTT; clone_size: -; d_call: -; j_call: TRBJ1-1; v_call: TRBV5-1
cdr3_aa: CASSLNRGPEAFF; cdr3_nt: TGTGCCAGCAGCTTAAACAGGGGACCTGAAGCTTTCTTT; clone_size: -; d_call: TRBD1; j_call: TRBJ1-1; v_call: TRBV5-5
cdr3_aa: CASSTRGASGELFF; cdr3_nt: TGTGCCAGCTCGACCAGGGGGGCCTCCGGGGAGCTGTTTTTT; clone_size: -; d_call: -; j_call: TRBJ2-2; v_call: TRBV6-1
cdr3_aa: CASSSRGTQDNNEQFF; cdr3_nt: TGTGCCAGCAGCTCGAGAGGGACACAGGACAACAATGAGCAGTTCTTC; clone_size: -; d_call: -; j_call: TRBJ2-1; v_call: TRBV9
cdr3_aa: CASSGGLTGDQPQHF; cdr3_nt: TGCGCCAGCAGCGGTGGACTAACTGGGGATCAGCCCCAGCATTTT; clone_size: -; d_call: -; j_call: TRBJ1-5; v_call: TRBV5-1
cdr3_aa: CASSVDPGGDTEAFF; cdr3_nt: TGTGCCAGCAGCGTAGATCCGGGCGGGGACACTGAAGCTTTCTTT; clone_size: -; d_call: -; j_call: TRBJ1-1; v_call: TRBV9
cdr3_aa: CASRISGDSYEQYF; cdr3_nt: TGTGCCAGCAGAATTAGCGGGGACTCCTACGAGCAGTACTTC; clone_size: -; d_call: TRBD2; j_call: TRBJ2-7; v_call: TRBV13
cdr3_aa: CASSLNGAVAGNTDTQYF; cdr3_nt: TGCGCCAGCAGCCTAAATGGGGCAGTTGCGGGGAACACAGATACGCAGTATTTT; clone_size: few; d_call: -; j_call: TRBJ2-3; v_call: TRBV5-1
cdr3_aa: CASSRGSNQPQHF; cdr3_nt: TGTGCCAGCAGCCGGGGAAGCAATCAGCCCCAGCATTTT; clone_size: -; d_call: -; j_call: TRBJ1-5; v_call: TRBV7-3
cdr3_aa: CASGADGNTIYF; cdr3_nt: TGTGCTTCAGGGGCTGACGGAAACACCATATATTTT; clone_size: -; d_call: -; j_call: TRBJ1-3; v_call: TRBV6-5
cdr3_aa: CASSLGAPSYEQYF; cdr3_nt: TGCGCCAGCAGCTTGGGGGCGCCTTCCTACGAGCAGTACTTC; clone_size: -; d_call: -; j_call: TRBJ2-7; v_call: TRBV5-1
cdr3_aa: CASSLGGLGGEQYF; cdr3_nt: TGTGCCAGCAGCTTAGGCGGACTCGGGGGTGAGCAGTACTTC; clone_size: -; d_call: -; j_call: TRBJ2-7; v_call: TRBV7-9
cdr3_aa: CASTPTGTQGYTF; cdr3_nt: TGTGCCAGCACTCCGACAGGGACGCAAGGCTACACCTTC; clone_size: once; d_call: TRBD1; j_call: TRBJ1-2; v_call: TRBV6-5
cdr3_aa: CASRLPSGANVLTF; cdr3_nt: TGTGCCAGCAGACTACCCTCTGGGGCCAACGTCCTGACTTTC; clone_size: once; d_call: -; j_call: TRBJ2-6; v_call: TRBV2
cdr3_aa: CASSPGGQTTDTQYF; cdr3_nt: TGCGCCAGCAGCCCAGGGGGGCAGACCACAGATACGCAGTATTTT; clone_size: -; d_call: -; j_call: TRBJ2-3; v_call: TRBV5-1
cdr3_aa: CATSLTGTGNSPLHF; cdr3_nt: TGTGCCACCAGCCTTACCGGGACAGGGAATTCACCCCTCCACTTT; clone_size: -; d_call: TRBD1; j_call: TRBJ1-6; v_call: TRBV15
cdr3_aa: CASGTGGSGNTIYF; cdr3_nt: TGTGCCAGCGGCACAGGGGGCTCTGGAAACACCATATATTTT; clone_size: -; d_call: TRBD1; j_call: TRBJ1-3; v_call: TRBV5-4
cdr3_aa: CASSPGQVAYEQYF; cdr3_nt: TGCGCCAGCAGCCCGGGACAGGTAGCCTACGAGCAGTACTTC; clone_size: -; d_call: TRBD1; j_call: TRBJ2-7; v_call: TRBV5-1
cdr3_aa: CASSPTWRGLGNTIYF; cdr3_nt: TGTGCCAGCTCACCCACCTGGAGGGGCCTAGGAAACACCATATATTTT; clone_size: -; d_call: -; j_call: TRBJ1-3; v_call: TRBV18
cdr3_aa: CASSPTGGSYEQYF; cdr3_nt: TGTGCCAGCAGCCCCACAGGGGGATCCTACGAGCAGTACTTC; clone_size: -; d_call: TRBD1; j_call: TRBJ2-7; v_call: TRBV5-4